This T cell receptor (beta chain) comes out of a study of shared clonotypes between healthy human individuals. Measured with immunoSEQ multiplex PCR; TCRdb has only the in-frame clones, and not every one. The top ten hold more than 1.5% of the sample, which has about 2.1 million clones, approximately 92% seen once. Selected positively for CCR7 and CD45RO-negative, naive CD8 cells excluded terminally differentiated effector memory CD45RA+ cells. Details on this clone: At the DNA level, this CDR3 is encoded by other sequences in the same sample as well.

There are 14 residues in the CDR3. Trimming removed 5 bases from V and 2 bases from J, with 13 bases in between. The germline V gene has CDR1 MNHEY and CDR2 SMNVEV (reference sequence). The chain recombines TRBV27 with TRBJ2-7, with D possibly matching TRBD2 (6 bases). This sequence originates from a man between 18 and 29 years old in good health. Some clones in this sample may be carry-over from other donors' samples. Sequenced sample: naive CD8+ T cells from PBMCs. CDR3 nucleotides: TGTGCCAGCAGTCTAGGGCGGGGACCCTACGAGCAGTACTTC. Amino acids: CASSLGRGPYEQYF.